One sample yielded the 9 T cell receptor beta chains listed below, sequenced in a study of high-grade serous ovarian cancer treatment subgroups. The tumor samples were collected prior to definitive surgery or chemotherapy. The repertoire was sequenced with immunoSEQ multiplex PCR; TCRdb's copy has only in-frame clones and lacks some. The sample contains about 16,000 clones, approximately 70% of which appear only once. The sequencing sample was made of tumor tissue. The receptors shown here come from a human donor with high-grade serous ovarian cancer.

The chain couples TRBV30 to TRBJ1-4; TRBD1 is a possible D gene (5 bases). Germline-derived CDR1 and CDR2 are GTSNPN and SVGIG (reference sequence). V lost 3 bases to trimming and J lost 7 bases, with 21 bases between them. The CDR3 consists of 16 residues. The CDR3 bases are TGTGCCTGGAGCCGGGGAGCTGGAGGGACGGCTGAAAAACTGTTTTTT. Translated: CAWSRGAGGTAEKLFF.

The chain recombines TRBV7-9 with TRBJ1-1, with a weak D call TRBD1 (5 bases). CDR1 is SEHNR and CDR2 is FQNEAQ in the germline V gene (reference sequence). This CDR3 contains 15 residues. Trimming pared 1 base from V and 5 bases from J, leaving 14 bases between. The CDR3 reads CASSLGHRRGTEAFF. CDR3 coding DNA: TGTGCCAGCAGCTTAGGCCATCGAAGGGGTACTGAAGCTTTCTTT.

This chain links TRBV7-2 with TRBJ2-2; the match to TRBD2 covers 14 bases. Germline V CDR1 and CDR2: SGHTA, FQGNSA. This CDR3 comprises 18 residues. The J segment lost 0 bases and the V segment lost 3 bases, leaving 3 bases of the junction unmatched. The CDR3, as DNA: TGTGCCAGCAGCTTCGGACTAGCGGGGGGTTCGAACACCGGGGAGCTGTTTTTT. It encodes CASSFGLAGGSNTGELFF.

The chain employs TRBV30 and TRBJ2-3; 9 bases fit TRBD2. The J segment lost 0 bases and the V segment lost 3 bases, leaving 7 bases of the junction unmatched. Per the germline V gene, CDR1 is GTSNPN and CDR2 is SVGIG (reference sequence). The CDR3 loop spans 16 amino acids. CDR3 residues: CAWRHLAGLSTDTQYF. The DNA for the CDR3 is TGTGCCTGGAGGCACCTAGCGGGGCTGAGCACAGATACGCAGTATTTT.

This clone is judged medium-sized. This chain joins TRBV7-2 and TRBJ1-6; TRBD1 matches at 10 bases. From germline, CDR1 is SGHTA and CDR2 FQGNSA. J lost 8 bases, V lost 7 bases, and 11 bases had no gene match. The CDR3 loop spans 16 amino acids. The CDR3 bases are TGTGCCAGCAACAGGGGACAGGGGTTTTTCGATTCACCCCTCCACTTT. It encodes CASNRGQGFFDSPLHF.

This clone appeared a single time. The chain has TRBV6-5 and TRBJ2-5; D is undetermined. CDR1 is MNHEY, CDR2 SVGAGI, per germline. Trimming removed 1 base from V and 1 base from J, with 7 bases in between. The CDR3 covers 14 residues. The CDR3 spells CASSYWGSQETQYF. Here the CDR3 DNA reads TGTGCCAGCAGTTACTGGGGAAGCCAAGAGACCCAGTACTTC.

The chain employs TRBV29-1 and TRBJ1-2; perhaps TRBD1 as D (5 bases). CDR3 length: 13 amino acids. CDR1 is SQVTM, CDR2 ANQGSEA, per germline. V dropped 4 bases and J dropped 6 bases, with 15 bases sitting between them. Here the CDR3 DNA reads TGCAGCGTTGTGGTGGACACCGTGGATGGCTACACCTTC. Protein sequence: CSVVVDTVDGYTF.

This clone has a handful of counts. CDR3 protein: CAWIKWGRRADTQYF. DNA of the CDR3: TGTGCCTGGATTAAGTGGGGGCGAAGGGCAGATACGCAGTATTTT. The gene calls are TRBV30 and TRBJ2-3; possible D gene TRBD1, 6 bases. V shed 4 bases and J shed 4 bases, with 18 bases lying between them. Germline CDR1 reads GTSNPN; CDR2 reads SVGIG (reference sequence). The CDR3 has 15 residues. The variable domain in full, with the rest retrieved from reference TRBV30 and TRBJ2-3, is SQTIHQWPATLVQPVGSPLSLECTVEGTSNPNLYWYRQAAGRGLQLLFYSVGIGQISSEVPQNLSASRPQDRQFILSSKKLLLSDSGFYLCAWIKWGRRADTQYFGPGTRLTVL.

A few counts support this clone. The chain recombines TRBV27 with TRBJ1-2; maybe TRBD1 (6 bases). CDR1 is MNHEY and CDR2 is SMNVEV in the germline V gene (reference sequence). V was pared by 6 bases and J by 0 bases, with 20 bases between. The CDR3 consists of 17 residues. Here the CDR3 reads CASSPRGGQGANYGYTF. The CDR3 coding sequence is TGTGCCAGCAGCCCCCGGGGGGGCCAAGGGGCTAACTATGGCTACACCTTC.